This T cell receptor (beta chain) was obtained from a study of shared clonotypes between healthy human individuals. TCRdb keeps only in-frame clones here, not all; method: immunoSEQ multiplex PCR. Of fewer than 850,000 clones in the sample, just over 95% were seen once. This CDR3 comprises 14 residues. Germline loops: CDR1 SQVTM, CDR2 ANQGSEA. Germline trimming cut 4 bases from V and 7 bases from J; bases unmatched to any gene: 9. CD45RO-negative CD8 cells positively selected for CCR7 made up the naive population, which excluded terminally differentiated effector memory CD45RA+ cells. V is TRBV29-1 and J is TRBJ2-1; TRBD1 aligns across 8 bases. The receptor was derived from a man aged 25 to 40 in good health. Sequencing input: naive CD8+ T cells sorted from blood. Written as DNA, the CDR3 is TGCAGCGTTGGATTCGGGCAGGGGGCGAATGAGCAGTTCTTC. Translating gives CSVGFGQGANEQFF.